This TCR beta chain is drawn from a study of T cell responses to AZD1222 COVID-19 vaccine. The sample holds one count of this clone. Looked up from germline, CDR1 is SGHAT and CDR2 is FQNNGV. V was pared by 5 bases and J by 1 base, with 4 bases of the junction left unmatched. The CDR3 is made up of 15 amino acids. Libraries were prepared by immunoSEQ multiplex PCR; TCRdb keeps only in-frame clonotypes and omits some of them. This table holds about 270,000 clones, 85% to 95% found once. Source: peripheral blood, taken 28 days after the second AZD1222 dose. This sequence originates from an adult who received the AZD1222 COVID-19 vaccine. This sequence joins TRBV11-2 and TRBJ2-7; 11 bases match TRBD2. CDR3 DNA: TGTGCCAGCAGCCCGGGACTAGCGGCTTCCTACGAGCAGTACTTC. This gives the protein CASSPGLAASYEQYF.